The 13 T cell receptor beta chains listed next were all sequenced from one sample in a study of preoperative IRX-2 immunotherapy in early breast cancer. Sequenced by immunoSEQ multiplex PCR; TCRdb stores in-frame clones only, minus some. The repertoire holds around 40,000 clones, with 60% to 80% as singletons. Stated treatment: preoperative locoregional IRX-2 cytokine immunotherapy. Sample: tumor tissue, taken after IRX-2 immunotherapy. The source of these receptors is a human donor with breast cancer.

The chain recombines TRBV10-2 with TRBJ2-7, with 7 positions matching TRBD1. Germline loops: CDR1 WSHSY, CDR2 SAAADI. The CDR3 has 17 amino acids. Trimming cost V 7 bases and J 4 bases; bases outside gene matches: 19. This CDR3 reads CASKAITGQNSLYEQYF. The CDR3 DNA reads TGCGCCAGCAAGGCTATTACGGGACAGAATTCTTTATACGAGCAGTACTTC.

The rearrangement joins TRBV19 to TRBJ2-7; maybe TRBD2 (6 bases). V was pared by 10 bases and J by 3 bases, with 19 bases between. The germline V gene has CDR1 LNHDA and CDR2 SQIVND (reference sequence). This CDR3 comprises 14 residues. This CDR3 reads CATADDGGDYEQYF. CDR3 bases: TGTGCCACCGCAGACGACGGCGGGGACTACGAGCAGTACTTC.

The rearrangement joins TRBV5-1 to TRBJ1-4; D is unclear. CDR1 is SGHRS and CDR2 is YFSETQ in the germline V gene. V shed 0 bases and J shed 4 bases, with 10 bases lying between them. The CDR3 is 15 residues long. The CDR3 reads CASSLVAGNNEKLFF. CDR3 bases: TGCGCCAGCAGCTTGGTAGCAGGCAATAATGAAAAACTGTTTTTT.

This chain connects TRBV6-8 to TRBJ1-1; unclear D gene. The CDR3 length is 15 residues. Trimming cost V 0 bases and J 0 bases, with 8 bases left between them. Germline CDR1 is MNHGY and CDR2 is SAAAGT. CDR3 protein: CASSYSRTVNTEAFF. CDR3 DNA: TGTGCCAGCAGTTACTCACGGACGGTGAACACTGAAGCTTTCTTT.

The V call is TRBV11-3, the J call TRBJ1-2, with TRBD1 matching 10 bases. CDR3 size: 17 residues. Trimming at V came to 2 bases and at J to 3 bases, leaving 9 bases not matched to a gene. The V gene's germline CDR1 is SGHNT and CDR2 YENEEA. CDR3 sequence: CASSLTLGTGVDYGYTF. As DNA, the CDR3 is TGTGCCAGCAGCTTAACGTTGGGGACAGGGGTAGACTATGGCTACACCTTC.

The rearrangement joins TRBV30 to TRBJ1-1; D not certain. This CDR3 contains 11 residues. CDR1 GTSNPN and CDR2 SVGIG come from the germline V gene (reference sequence). V dropped 5 bases and J dropped 6 bases, with 10 bases sitting between them. As DNA, the CDR3 is TGTGCCTGGGGACCGGGCCCTGAAGCTTTCTTT. Translating gives CAWGPGPEAFF.

This chain connects TRBV23-1 to TRBJ2-1; possible D gene TRBD2, 6 bases. TRBV23-1 is given ORF status, its function remaining uncertain. The length of the CDR3 is 13 residues. V was pared by 6 bases and J by 5 bases, with 11 bases between. This CDR3 reads CASSPGVDNEQFF. The CDR3 coding sequence is TGCGCCAGCAGCCCGGGAGTCGACAATGAGCAGTTCTTC.

This clone showed up just a few times. The gene calls are TRBV19 and TRBJ1-5; D perhaps matches TRBD1 (6 bases). Per germline, CDR1 LNHDA and CDR2 SQIVND (reference sequence). The CDR3 is made up of 18 amino acids. Trimming removed 7 bases from V and 0 bases from J, with 22 bases in between. The CDR3 loop reads CASTFTPGATYSNQPQHF. As DNA, the CDR3 is TGTGCCAGTACCTTCACCCCAGGGGCAACTTATAGCAATCAGCCCCAGCATTTT.

This chain joins TRBV5-1 and TRBJ1-2; D may be TRBD1 (6 bases). Germline values: CDR1 SGHRS, CDR2 YFSETQ. The V end was cut by 0 bases, the J end by 0 bases, with 9 bases between. The CDR3 loop spans 15 amino acids. Here the CDR3 reads CASSLVGDTNYGYTF. The CDR3 nucleotides read TGCGCCAGCAGCTTGGTGGGGGACACTAACTATGGCTACACCTTC. The full variable domain, completed using reference TRBV5-1 and TRBJ1-2, is KAGVTQTPRYLIKTRGQQVTLSCSPISGHRSVSWYQQTPGQGLQFLFEYFSETQRNKGNFPGRFSGRQFSNSRSEMNVSTLELGDSALYLCASSLVGDTNYGYTFGSGTRLTVV.

The gene calls are TRBV14 and TRBJ2-7; D is tentatively TRBD1 or TRBD2 (5 bases each). V was clipped by 4 bases and J by 6 bases, with 13 bases between them. The CDR3 totals 13 residues. CDR1 is SGHDN and CDR2 is FVKESK in the germline V gene. CDR3 DNA sequence: TGTGCCAGCAGCCTGGGGGTTTTTGGCGAGCAGTACTTC. The encoded protein is CASSLGVFGEQYF.

The genes are TRBV1 and TRBJ1-3; the table's D call, TRBD1, was not checked against the DNA. TRBV1 is noted as a pseudogene. The CDR3 is 17 residues long. The CDR3 bases are TGCGCCAGCAGCCGGACAATAGCCCTAAGAATCGGAAACACCATATATTTT. Its translation is CASSRTIALRIGNTIYF.

This rearrangement joins TRBV19 to TRBJ2-2; 8 bases are shared with TRBD2. The CDR3 totals 12 residues. The V and J ends lost 4 bases and 10 bases, in that order; junction bases with no gene match: 2. Germline V gene lookup returns CDR1 LNHDA and CDR2 SQIVND (reference sequence). The CDR3 loop is CASSNGGAELFF. For the CDR3, the DNA is TGTGCCAGTAGTAACGGGGGGGCGGAGCTGTTTTTT.

V gene TRBV30 combines with J gene TRBJ1-2; no clear D. Germline V gives CDR1 GTSNPN, CDR2 SVGIG (reference sequence). V was clipped by 4 bases and J by 8 bases, with 14 bases between them. The CDR3 runs 12 residues. The CDR3 coding sequence is TGTGCCTGGAAGTTGGTCTCGTGGGGCTACACCTTC. Translated: CAWKLVSWGYTF.